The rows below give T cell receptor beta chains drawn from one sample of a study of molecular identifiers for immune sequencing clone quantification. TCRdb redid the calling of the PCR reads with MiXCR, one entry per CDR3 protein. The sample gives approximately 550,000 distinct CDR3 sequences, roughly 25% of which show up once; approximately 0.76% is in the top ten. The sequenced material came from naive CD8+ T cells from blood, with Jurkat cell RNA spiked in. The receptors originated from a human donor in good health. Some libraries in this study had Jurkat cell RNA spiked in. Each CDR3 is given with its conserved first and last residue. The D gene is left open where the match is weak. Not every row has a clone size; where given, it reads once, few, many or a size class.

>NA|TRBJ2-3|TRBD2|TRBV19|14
CASSMGGGADTRYF
TGTGCCAGTAGTATGGGCGGGGGGGCAGATACGCGGTATTTT
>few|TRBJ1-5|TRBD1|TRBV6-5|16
CASSYGAGGSNQPQHF
TGTGCCAGCAGTTACGGGGCAGGGGGAAGCAATCAGCCCCAGCATTTT
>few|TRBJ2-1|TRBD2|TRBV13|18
CASSLVVLTSGRTNEQFF
TGTGCCAGCAGCTTAGTAGTGCTGACTAGCGGGCGGACTAATGAGCAGTTCTTC
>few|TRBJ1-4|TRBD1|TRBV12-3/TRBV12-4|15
CASSPRTGSNEKLFF
TGTGCCAGCAGCCCAAGGACAGGGTCTAATGAAAAACTGTTTTTT
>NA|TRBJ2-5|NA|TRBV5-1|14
CASSLAAVRETQYF
TGCGCCAGCAGCTTGGCCGCAGTTCGAGAGACCCAGTACTTC
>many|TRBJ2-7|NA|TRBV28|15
CASSLYLGGGYEQYF
TGTGCCAGCAGTTTATATCTCGGGGGCGGCTACGAGCAGTACTTC
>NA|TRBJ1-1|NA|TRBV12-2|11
CASRLDSPGYF
TGTGCAAGTCGCTTAGACAGTCCGGGGTACTTT
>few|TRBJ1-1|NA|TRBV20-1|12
CSASGGVAEAFF
TGCAGTGCTAGCGGGGGGGTTGCTGAAGCTTTCTTT
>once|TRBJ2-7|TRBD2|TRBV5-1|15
CASRRDGGSRDEQHF
TGCGCCAGCAGACGGGATGGCGGGAGTCGCGACGAGCAGCACTTC
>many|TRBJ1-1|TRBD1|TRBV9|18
CASSVAPGQGGWNTEAFF
TGTGCCAGCAGCGTAGCACCGGGACAGGGGGGGTGGAACACTGAAGCTTTCTTT
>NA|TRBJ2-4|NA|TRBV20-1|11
CNARSKVIQYF
TGCAATGCTAGGTCCAAAGTGATTCAGTACTTC
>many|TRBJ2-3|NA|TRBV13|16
CASSLSLGGPRDTQYF
TGTGCCAGCAGCTTATCGTTAGGGGGGCCAAGGGATACGCAGTATTTT
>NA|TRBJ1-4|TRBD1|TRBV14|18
CASSHLWTGDLSNEKLFF
TGTGCCAGCAGCCATTTATGGACAGGGGATCTTTCTAATGAAAAACTGTTTTTT
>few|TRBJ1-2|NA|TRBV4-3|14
CASSPEQHFYGYTF
TGCGCCAGCAGCCCGGAACAACATTTCTATGGCTACACCTTC
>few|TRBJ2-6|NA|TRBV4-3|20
CASSQGRRSRSNSGANVLTF
TGCGCCAGCAGCCAAGGAAGGAGGTCCCGTTCAAACTCTGGGGCCAACGTCCTGACTTTC
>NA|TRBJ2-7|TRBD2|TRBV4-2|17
CASSQSIGLAGVYEQYF
TGTGCCAGCAGCCAATCCATTGGCCTAGCGGGAGTATACGAGCAGTACTTC
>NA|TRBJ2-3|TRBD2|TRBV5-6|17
CASSLGYLAERTDTQYF
TGTGCCAGCAGCTTGGGGTACCTAGCGGAACGCACAGATACGCAGTATTTT
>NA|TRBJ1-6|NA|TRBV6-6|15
CASSSLADYNSPLHF
TGTGCCAGCAGTTCCCTAGCGGATTATAATTCACCCCTCCACTTT
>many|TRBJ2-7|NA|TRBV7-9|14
CASSPPRAPYEQYF
TGTGCCAGCAGCCCCCCACGGGCCCCCTACGAGCAGTACTTC
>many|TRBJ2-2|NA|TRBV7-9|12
CASITDTGELFF
TGTGCCAGCATAACGGACACCGGGGAGCTGTTTTTT
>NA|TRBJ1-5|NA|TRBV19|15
CASSIRVGPNQPQHF
TGTGCCAGTAGTATCAGGGTCGGACCCAATCAGCCCCAGCATTTT
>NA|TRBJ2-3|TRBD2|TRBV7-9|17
CASSSLIAGRNTDTQYF
TGTGCCAGCAGCTCCCTGATAGCGGGAAGGAACACAGATACGCAGTATTTT
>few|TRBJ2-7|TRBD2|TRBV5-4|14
CASSFGGAGDEQYF
TGTGCCAGCAGCTTCGGGGGGGCCGGGGACGAGCAGTACTTC
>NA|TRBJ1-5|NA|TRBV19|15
CASSFGHRSNRPQHF
TGTGCCAGTAGTTTCGGGCACCGTAGCAATCGGCCCCAGCATTTT
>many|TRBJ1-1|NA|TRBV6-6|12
CASSYTSRDARF
TGTGCCAGCAGTTACACGTCCCGGGACGCTCGGTTT
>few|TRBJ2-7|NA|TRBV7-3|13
CASSFQQWDEQYF
TGTGCCAGCAGCTTTCAGCAGTGGGACGAGCAGTACTTC
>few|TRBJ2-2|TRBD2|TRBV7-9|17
CASSLDPGLALTGELFF
TGTGCCAGCAGCTTAGATCCGGGACTAGCCCTCACCGGGGAGCTGTTTTTT
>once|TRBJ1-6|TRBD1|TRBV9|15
CASSDRGVRGSPLHF
TGTGCCAGCAGCGACAGGGGCGTACGTGGTTCACCCCTCCACTTT
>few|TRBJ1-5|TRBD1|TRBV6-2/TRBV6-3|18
CASSFDRERFYSNQPQHF
TGTGCCAGCAGTTTCGACAGGGAAAGATTTTATAGCAATCAGCCCCAGCATTTT
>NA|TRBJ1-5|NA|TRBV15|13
CATAPWGNQPQHF
TGTGCCACAGCCCCCTGGGGCAATCAGCCCCAGCATTTT
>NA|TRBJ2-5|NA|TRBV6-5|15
CASSQIRDPLETQYF
TGTGCCAGCAGCCAAATCCGGGACCCGCTAGAGACCCAGTACTTC
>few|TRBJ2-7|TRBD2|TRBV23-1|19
CASSQNVPGLAGLHYEQYF
TGCGCCAGCAGTCAGAATGTTCCGGGACTAGCGGGACTTCACTACGAGCAGTACTTC
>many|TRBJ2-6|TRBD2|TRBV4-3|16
CASSQVAGAGANVLTF
TGCGCCAGCAGCCAAGTGGCGGGAGCTGGGGCCAACGTCCTGACTTTC
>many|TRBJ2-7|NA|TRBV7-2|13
CASSPGGTHEQYF
TGTGCCAGCAGCCCTGGAGGGACCCACGAGCAGTACTTC
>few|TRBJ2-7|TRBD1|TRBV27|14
CASSSTLTGVEQYF
TGTGCCAGCAGTTCGACCCTGACAGGGGTCGAGCAGTACTTC
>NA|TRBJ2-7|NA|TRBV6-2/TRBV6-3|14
CASSYSMQGYEQYF
TGTGCCAGCAGTTATAGTATGCAGGGCTACGAGCAGTACTTC
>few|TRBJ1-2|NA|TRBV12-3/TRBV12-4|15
CASTAPWDVIRGYTF
TGTGCCAGCACCGCTCCCTGGGACGTTATTAGAGGCTACACCTTC
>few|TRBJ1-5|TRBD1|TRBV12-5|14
CASGSGQSSQPQHF
TGTGCTAGTGGTTCGGGACAGTCGTCTCAGCCCCAGCATTTT
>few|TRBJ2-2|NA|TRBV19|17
CASSLSSGTANTGELFF
TGTGCCAGTAGTCTCTCCTCCGGGACGGCGAACACCGGGGAGCTGTTTTTT
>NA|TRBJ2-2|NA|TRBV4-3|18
CASSQDKASKPNTGELFF
TGCGCCAGCAGCCAAGATAAGGCTAGCAAACCGAACACCGGGGAGCTGTTTTTT